Following are 32 T cell receptor beta chains from one sample sequenced in a study of cytomegalovirus exposure and HLA in healthy donors (dated by TCRdb to about 2017). Library generation was performed with the immunoSEQ multiplex PCR assay. The multiplex PCR relied on a mix of 60 forward primers for TCR Vbeta segments and 13 reverse primers for TCR Jbeta segments. TCRdb re-hosts the immuneACCESS table, in-frame sequences only. Its copies lack some clones; in the studies checked, an unresolved V gene accounts for under half of them, and the cause for the rest is not known. The sample records about 170,000 clones, more than 75% of which are singletons. The top ten clones comprise about 2.4% of the sample. Sequencing used PBMCs. These receptors were obtained from a man aged 30 to 45 in good health and CMV-seropositive.

This clone was seen only a few times. The chain has TRBV5-1 and TRBJ1-4; TRBD1 agrees at 7 bases. This CDR3 region has 15 residues. The V and J ends lost 0 bases and 5 bases, in that order; junction bases with no gene match: 4. Germline V gene lookup returns CDR1 SGHRS and CDR2 YFSETQ. CDR3 residues: CASSLAGTANEKLFF. Here the CDR3 DNA reads TGCGCCAGCAGCTTGGCCGGGACAGCAAATGAAAAACTGTTTTTT. The whole variable domain, remainder taken from reference TRBV5-1 and TRBJ1-4, is KAGVTQTPRYLIKTRGQQVTLSCSPISGHRSVSWYQQTPGQGLQFLFEYFSETQRNKGNFPGRFSGRQFSNSRSEMNVSTLELGDSALYLCASSLAGTANEKLFFGSGTQLSVL.

The genes are TRBV14 and TRBJ2-1; 8 bases are a match to TRBD1. The CDR3 is 17 amino acids. V dropped 4 bases and J dropped 3; count of bases not matched to a gene: 11. CDR1 and CDR2 (germline): SGHDN, FVKESK. The DNA of the CDR3 is TGTGCCAGCAGCCTCAGGTCCCGGACAGGGATCTACAATGAGCAGTTCTTC. Translation gives CASSLRSRTGIYNEQFF.

The chain joins TRBV5-8 to TRBJ2-2; D not resolved. Germline assignment: CDR1 SGHTS and CDR2 YDEGEE. V gave up 5 bases and J gave up 2 bases, with 13 bases separating them. The CDR3 contains 15 residues. CDR3 in amino acids: CASSYLGSNTGELFF. The CDR3 bases are TGTGCCAGCAGTTACCTCGGGTCTAACACCGGGGAGCTGTTTTTT. Full variable domain (rest looked up from reference TRBV5-8 and TRBJ2-2): EAGVTQSPTHLIKTRGQQATLRCSPISGHTSVYWYQQALGLGLQFLLWYDEGEERNRGNFPPRFSGRQFPNYSSELNVNALELEDSALYLCASSYLGSNTGELFFGEGSRLTVL.

In nucleotides, the CDR3 is TGTGCCAGCAGTTACTCTCCAGGGAACACTGAAGCTTTCTTT. It is translated as CASSYSPGNTEAFF. The rearrangement joins TRBV6-5 to TRBJ1-1; no reliable D call. With 0 bases removed from V and 1 base from J, the gap between germline ends came to 6 bases. The CDR3 length is 14 residues. Germline CDR1 reads MNHEY; CDR2 reads SVGAGI.

The chain carries TRBV5-4 and TRBJ2-5, with a possible D match to TRBD1 (6 bases). The CDR3 runs 14 residues. CDR1 SGHNT and CDR2 YYREEE come from the germline V gene (reference sequence). The ends were cut back, 5 bases at V and 4 bases at J, with 15 bases in the middle. CDR3 sequence: CASRTTGGRETQYF. CDR3 in DNA: TGTGCCAGCAGGACGACAGGTGGGAGAGAGACCCAGTACTTC. Filled out from reference TRBV5-4 and TRBJ2-5, the complete variable domain reads ETGVTQSPTHLIKTRGQQVTLRCSSQSGHNTVSWYQQALGQGPQFIFQYYREEENGRGNFPPRFSGLQFPNYSSELNVNALELDDSALYLCASRTTGGRETQYFGPGTRLLVL.

V and J are TRBV6-1 and TRBJ1-6, with 10 bases identical to TRBD1. The CDR3 sequence is 15 residues long. V lost 4 bases, J lost 10 bases, and 7 bases stayed unmatched. CDR1 MNHNS and CDR2 SASEGT come from the germline V gene. The chain's CDR3 is CASSGRQGAGSPLHF. The CDR3 DNA reads TGTGCCAGCAGTGGAAGACAGGGGGCGGGATCACCCCTCCACTTT.

V usage is TRBV7-8 and J usage is TRBJ2-2, with TRBD1 matching over 7 bases. Germline V gives CDR1 SGHVS, CDR2 FQNEAQ. The CDR3 consists of 13 residues. Trimming cost V 4 bases and J 6 bases; bases outside gene matches: 2. The CDR3 loop is CASSSDRAGELFF. The CDR3, as DNA: TGTGCCAGCAGCTCCGACAGGGCCGGGGAGCTGTTTTTT.

The chain uses TRBV5-6 and TRBJ1-4, with 10 bases identical to TRBD1. This CDR3 contains 15 residues. Trimming took 2 bases from V and 8 from J; bases not matched to a gene: 6. Germline assignment: CDR1 SGHDT and CDR2 YYEEEE. The CDR3 DNA reads as TGTGCCAGCAGCTTAAGGACAGGGGGATACGAAAAACTGTTTTTT. Protein product: CASSLRTGGYEKLFF.

The J gene is TRBJ1-1, the V gene TRBV19; D uncertain. This CDR3 region has 14 residues. Germline CDR1 reads LNHDA; CDR2 reads SQIVND (reference sequence). V lost 3 bases to trimming and J lost 4 bases, with 12 bases between them. This CDR3 is CASSINAAGTEAFF. Here the CDR3 DNA reads TGTGCCAGTAGTATTAATGCAGCGGGCACTGAAGCTTTCTTT.

V usage is TRBV10-3 and J usage is TRBJ1-2; D call uncertain. Germline V gene sequence: CDR1 ENHRY, CDR2 SYGVKD. V lost 8 bases, J lost 8 bases, and 15 bases lay in between. CDR3 length: 12 residues. The CDR3 sequence: CAIQDSRRGYTF. The CDR3 bases are TGTGCCATCCAGGACTCCAGGAGGGGCTACACCTTC.

The gene calls are TRBV6-1 and TRBJ2-7; no clear D gene. From germline, CDR1 is MNHNS and CDR2 SASEGT. V was trimmed by 2 bases and J by 6 bases, leaving 8 bases between them. The length of the CDR3 is 12 residues. CDR3 nucleotides: TGTGCCAGCAGTGAATATATCCTCGAGCAGTACTTC. Amino acid sequence: CASSEYILEQYF.

The chain is built from TRBV7-9 and TRBJ2-1; TRBD2 matches at 10 bases. The CDR3 is made up of 14 amino acids. CDR1 is SEHNR and CDR2 is FQNEAQ in the germline V gene (reference sequence). V lost 1 base to trimming and J lost 8 bases; unmatched junction nucleotides: 2. This CDR3 reads CASSLDLAGDEQFF. CDR3 nucleotides: TGTGCCAGCAGCTTAGATCTAGCGGGAGATGAGCAGTTCTTC.

The chain is built from TRBV7-2 and TRBJ2-7; no definite D call. Germline CDR1 is SGHTA and CDR2 is FQGNSA. CDR3 length: 13 amino acids. Trimming left V 1 base short and J 2 bases short, with 6 bases between. The CDR3 loop reads CASSLGHTYEQYF. The CDR3 coding sequence is TGTGCCAGCAGCTTAGGGCACACCTACGAGCAGTACTTC. The full variable domain, its missing parts supplied by reference TRBV7-2 and TRBJ2-7, is GAGVSQSPSNKVTEKGKDVELRCDPISGHTALYWYRQSLGQGLEFLIYFQGNSAPDKSGLPSDRFSAERTGGSVSTLTIQRTQQEDSAVYLCASSLGHTYEQYFGPGTRLTVT.

V is TRBV27 and J is TRBJ2-7, with a possible D match to TRBD1 (5 bases). CDR1 and CDR2 from the germline V gene are MNHEY and SMNVEV (reference sequence). CDR3 size: 14 residues. V shed 2 bases and J shed 4 bases, with 12 bases lying between them. CDR3 DNA sequence: TGTGCCAGCAGTTTAGTTGGCAGGGCATACGAGCAGTACTTC. It codes for CASSLVGRAYEQYF.

The chain combines TRBV9 with TRBJ2-1; a possible D gene is TRBD1 (5 bases). Germline values: CDR1 SGDLS, CDR2 YYNGEE. CDR3 length: 15 residues. V lost 0 bases to trimming and J lost 3 bases, with 10 bases between them. The CDR3 nucleotides read TGTGCCAGCAGCGTAGGAAAACAGGACTACAATGAGCAGTTCTTC. This gives the protein CASSVGKQDYNEQFF.

The chain joins TRBV11-3 to TRBJ2-3; the match to TRBD2 covers 8 bases. The CDR3 is 16 residues long. Germline CDR1 SGHNT, CDR2 YENEEA. With V trimmed by 3 bases and J by 2 bases, 7 bases remained unmatched. The CDR3, as DNA: TGTGCCAGCAGCTTTTCTGCGGGAGGAACCACAGATACGCAGTATTTT. This translates into CASSFSAGGTTDTQYF.

This chain uses TRBV19 with TRBJ2-5, with TRBD2 matching over 7 bases. Germline assignment: CDR1 LNHDA and CDR2 SQIVND (reference sequence). This CDR3 is 17 amino acids long. The V and J ends lost 5 bases and 4 bases, in that order; junction bases with no gene match: 16. CDR3 protein: CASSPQVGGGPGETQYF. Written as DNA, the CDR3 is TGTGCCAGTAGTCCCCAGGTCGGGGGAGGGCCGGGAGAGACCCAGTACTTC.

This clone was counted once. The CDR3 DNA reads as TGTGCTAGTGGTTTGGTACGCAGGGACTATGGCTACACCTTC. It translates to CASGLVRRDYGYTF. The V and J genes are TRBV12-5 and TRBJ1-2, with a tentative D call TRBD1 (5 bases). CDR1 and CDR2 from the germline V gene are LGHNT and FRNRAP. The CDR3 extends over 14 amino acids. V was shortened by 0 bases and J by 3 bases, with 8 bases between the two germline ends.

In regard to this clone: One junction end disagrees with the germline gene, perhaps due to a read error. This rearrangement joins TRBV7-2 to TRBJ2-2; 7 nucleotides agree with TRBD1. This CDR3 has 17 amino acids. Germline lookup yields CDR1 SGHTA and CDR2 FQGNSA. Here the CDR3 reads CASRFTGVILNTGELFF. Here the CDR3 DNA reads TGTGCCAGCCGCTTTACAGGGGTGATCTTGAACACCGGGGAGCTGTTTTTT.

This clone has a handful of counts. This sequence joins TRBV21-1 and TRBJ1-1; no DNA check was done on the table's D call, TRBD1. TRBV21-1 is flagged as a pseudogene. This CDR3 is built from 18 residues. The CDR3 DNA is TGTGCCAGCAGCAAAAGAGGGACAGGGGATATCCCGAACACTGAAGCTTTCTTT. Its protein product is CASSKRGTGDIPNTEAFF.

A word on this clone: The same CDR3 is also encoded by other DNA sequences in this sample. The chain carries TRBV5-4 and TRBJ2-1; 9 bases map to TRBD1. The V gene end was trimmed by 3 bases and the J gene end by 6 bases; junction bases not matched to a gene: 1. The CDR3 totals 13 residues. CDR1 is SGHNT and CDR2 is YYREEE in the germline V gene (reference sequence). Written as DNA, the CDR3 is TGTGCCAGCAGCTCGGACAGGGGCAATGAGCAGTTCTTC. Translating it yields CASSSDRGNEQFF.

This clone was observed once. This chain uses TRBV7-8 with TRBJ2-7; 8 positions agree with TRBD2. V lost 5 bases, J lost 7 bases, and 16 bases stayed unmatched. CDR3 size: 16 residues. Germline V CDR1 and CDR2: SGHVS, FQNEAQ. Here the CDR3 DNA reads TGTGCCAGCAGCCCAGGCGGTAGCGGGATACCCTTGGAGCAGTACGTC. It translates to CASSPGGSGIPLEQYV.

The rearrangement uses TRBV6-1 and TRBJ2-5; no clear D gene. The better agreement between TRBJ2-7 and the DNA end casts doubt on the J call. The germline gives CDR1 MNHNS, CDR2 SASEGT. This CDR3 is 14 amino acids long. The DNA of the CDR3 is TGTGCCAGCAGTGACACCCTCTTGGTCCCCGAGCAGTACTTC. This translates into CASSDTLLVPEQYF.

The chain joins TRBV30 to TRBJ2-2, with D perhaps matching TRBD2 (6 bases). This CDR3 region has 14 residues. Germline V gene sequence: CDR1 GTSNPN, CDR2 SVGIG (reference sequence). The V end was cut by 3 bases, the J end by 4 bases, with 12 bases between. The CDR3 spells CAWRSQAGTGELFF. CDR3 in DNA: TGTGCCTGGAGGTCTCAAGCGGGCACCGGGGAGCTGTTTTTT.

V gene TRBV19 combines with J gene TRBJ2-3; maybe TRBD2 (6 bases). Trimming took 7 bases from V and 0 from J, leaving 14 bases between them. The germline CDR1 and CDR2 sequences are LNHDA and SQIVND (reference sequence). This CDR3 spans 15 amino acids. In DNA, the CDR3 is TGTGCCAGTACCCATCGGGGGTTTAGCACAGATACGCAGTATTTT. Its translation is CASTHRGFSTDTQYF.

V usage is TRBV7-2 and J usage is TRBJ1-5, with D unresolved. V was clipped by 2 bases and J by 7 bases, with 9 bases between them. Germline CDR1 and CDR2: SGHTA and FQGNSA. The CDR3 contains 13 residues. The CDR3 DNA reads as TGTGCCAGCAGCTTAACGAGCGAACAGCCCCAGCATTTT. Its translation is CASSLTSEQPQHF.

The chain couples TRBV28 to TRBJ2-7, with D perhaps TRBD1 (6 bases). CDR1 and CDR2 (germline): MDHEN, SYDVKM. V lost 8 bases and J lost 3, with 17 bases in between. This CDR3 is 14 amino acids long. CDR3 sequence (DNA): TGTGCCAGCTCCGAGCCCGGGACAAACTACGAGCAGTACTTC. Translation: CASSEPGTNYEQYF.

The rearrangement joins TRBV25-1 to TRBJ1-1, with D possibly matching TRBD1 (6 bases). This CDR3 is built from 13 residues. The V and J ends lost 4 bases and 2 bases respectively, with 8 bases between them. The V gene's germline CDR1 is MGHDK and CDR2 SYGVNS. The CDR3 nucleotides are TGTGCCAGCAGTGCACAGGGTAACACTGAAGCTTTCTTT. Translation: CASSAQGNTEAFF.

The CDR3 DNA is TGCGCCAGCAGCCAAGAGAACGAACAGGGAAAGGGCAATGAAAAACTGTTTTTT. Its protein product is CASSQENEQGKGNEKLFF. The rearrangement links TRBV4-3 to TRBJ1-4, with D possibly being TRBD1 (6 bases). The length of the CDR3 is 18 residues. V lost 0 bases and J lost 5, with 19 bases in between. Germline CDR1 reads LGHNA; CDR2 reads YSLEER.

The CDR3 region is CASSTRPLAGSTDTQYF. As DNA, the CDR3 is TGCGCCAGCAGCACGCGCCCATTGGCGGGAAGCACAGATACGCAGTATTTT. The V call is TRBV5-1, the J call TRBJ2-3; D possibly corresponds to TRBD2 (6 bases). V shed 4 bases and J shed 0 bases, with 18 bases lying between them. CDR1 SGHRS and CDR2 YFSETQ come from the germline V gene. The CDR3 has 17 residues. Looking up the rest from reference TRBV5-1 and TRBJ2-3 gives the full variable domain: KAGVTQTPRYLIKTRGQQVTLSCSPISGHRSVSWYQQTPGQGLQFLFEYFSETQRNKGNFPGRFSGRQFSNSRSEMNVSTLELGDSALYLCASSTRPLAGSTDTQYFGPGTRLTVL.

The J gene is TRBJ1-2, the V gene TRBV5-6; a weak D match, TRBD1 (5 bases). CDR1 is SGHDT and CDR2 is YYEEEE in the germline V gene. This CDR3 spans 15 amino acids. V gave up 5 bases and J gave up 5 bases, with 19 bases separating them. The chain's CDR3 is CASSSGLYDIYGYTF. CDR3 nucleotide sequence: TGTGCCAGCAGTTCGGGACTTTACGATATATATGGCTACACCTTC.

This chain links TRBV5-1 with TRBJ2-1; a possible D gene is TRBD1 (5 bases). There are 13 residues in the CDR3. From germline, CDR1 is SGHRS and CDR2 YFSETQ. V lost 0 bases to trimming and J lost 6 bases, with 7 bases between them. Here the CDR3 reads CASSLATANEQFF. Here the CDR3 DNA reads TGCGCCAGCAGCTTGGCGACAGCCAATGAGCAGTTCTTC.